This note documents a single TCR beta chain sequence. No antigen is known for it. The source of the sample is a study of response to subunit inactivated influenza vaccine. Findings and limits, study-wide: Authors suggested seasonal influenza vaccinations each recruit few new T cells.

Germline CDR1 reads MDHEN; CDR2 reads SYDVKM. This CDR3 contains 19 residues. The V segment lost 6 bases and the J segment 1 base; nucleotides outside the gene matches: 14. One entry per CDR3 protein, called by TCRdb with MiXCR from the RT-PCR reads. The sample includes about 160,000 distinct CDR3 sequences, roughly 10% of them seen just once. This chain connects TRBV28 to TRBJ1-6; TRBD1 aligns across 8 bases. The source of this sequence is a man in his fifties or sixties who received an inactivated influenza vaccine. This specimen consisted of non-naive T cells sorted from PBMCs, obtained roughly 47 days after vaccination. CDR3 protein: CASRRRQGIGSSYNSPLHF. The CDR3 bases are TGTGCCAGCAGACGCCGACAGGGGATCGGAAGTTCCTATAATTCACCCCTCCACTTT.